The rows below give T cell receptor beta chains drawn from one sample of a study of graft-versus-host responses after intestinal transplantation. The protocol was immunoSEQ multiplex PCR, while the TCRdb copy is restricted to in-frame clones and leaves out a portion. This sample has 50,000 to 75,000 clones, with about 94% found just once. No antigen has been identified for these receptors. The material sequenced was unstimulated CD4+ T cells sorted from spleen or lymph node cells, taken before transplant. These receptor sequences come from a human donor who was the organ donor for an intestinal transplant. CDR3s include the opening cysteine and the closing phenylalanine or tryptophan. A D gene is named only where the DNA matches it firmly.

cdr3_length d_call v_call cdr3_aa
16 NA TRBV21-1 CASTDSGKRNYNEQFF
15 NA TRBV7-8 CASSLTGTPYNEQFF
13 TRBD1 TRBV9 CASDTGGGYGYTF
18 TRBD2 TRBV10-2 CASSESGLAGGPYNEQFF
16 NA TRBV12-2 CASRLVPSGDHQPQHF
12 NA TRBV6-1 CASKGVMGEQYF
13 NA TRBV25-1 CASSVIGNTEAFF
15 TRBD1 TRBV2 CASKGQGVSITEAFF
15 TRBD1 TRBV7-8 CASSLGTGGIYEQYF
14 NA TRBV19 CASRGQKGNQPQHF
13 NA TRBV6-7 CASSYREGCEQYF
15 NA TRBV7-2 CASSLATGTWETQYF
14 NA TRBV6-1 CASSEQGRHTEAFF
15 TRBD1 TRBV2 CASREDRVGNDGYTF
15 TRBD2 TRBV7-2 CASSLLRGGPDTQYF
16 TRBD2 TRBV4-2 CASSHPSSGGYNEQFF
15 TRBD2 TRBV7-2 CASSTSGVSTDTQYF
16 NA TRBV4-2 CASSQESRGSYNEQFF
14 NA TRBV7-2 CASSLMGSGNTIYF
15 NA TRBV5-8 CASSLIGGPNNEQFF
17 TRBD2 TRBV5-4 CASSFVAGGPGADTQYF
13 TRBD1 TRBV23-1 CGKGGGSNQPQHF
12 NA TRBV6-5 CASSSRTYEQYF
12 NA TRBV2 CASSDGVGPQHF
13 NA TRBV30 CAWSVTGGNTIYF
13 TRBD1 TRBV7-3 CASSPRGPGELFF
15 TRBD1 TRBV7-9 CASSARDRPSYEQYF
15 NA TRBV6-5 CASSYQGRENTEAFF
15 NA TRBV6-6 CASSYWPRGGNTIYF
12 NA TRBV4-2 CASSQGGETQYF
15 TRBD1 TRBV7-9 CASSRGTAAYEKLFF
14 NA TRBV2 CASSVARVPDTQYF
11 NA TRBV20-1 CSAPGGTEAFF
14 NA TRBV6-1 CASSGNRDVQPQHF
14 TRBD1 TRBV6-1 CASNPDRSTYEQYF
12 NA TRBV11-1 CASSPQSGTQYF
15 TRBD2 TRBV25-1 CASSDVLGLADTQYF
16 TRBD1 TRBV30 CAGRGMGTGGWDIQYF
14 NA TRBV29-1 CSVEGGHSSYEQYF
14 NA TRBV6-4 CASGGVPERHEQYF